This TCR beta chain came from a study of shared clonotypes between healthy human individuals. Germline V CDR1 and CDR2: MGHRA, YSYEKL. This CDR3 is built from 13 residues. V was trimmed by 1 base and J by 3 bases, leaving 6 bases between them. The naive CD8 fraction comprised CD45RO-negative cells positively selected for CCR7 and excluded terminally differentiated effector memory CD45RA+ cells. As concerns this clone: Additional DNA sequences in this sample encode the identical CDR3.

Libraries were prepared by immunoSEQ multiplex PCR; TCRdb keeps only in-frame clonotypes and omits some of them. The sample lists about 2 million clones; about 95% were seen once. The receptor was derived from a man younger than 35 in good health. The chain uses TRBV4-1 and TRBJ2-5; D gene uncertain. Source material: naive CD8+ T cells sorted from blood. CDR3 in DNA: TGCGCCAGCAGCCAAGTGTCAGAAGAGACCCAGTACTTC. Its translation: CASSQVSEETQYF.